These 12 T cell receptor beta chains originate from one sample sequenced in a study of cytomegalovirus exposure and HLA in healthy donors. Using immunoSEQ multiplex PCR, the repertoire was profiled, and TCRdb retains in-frame clones only, with some absent. The table lists about 120,000 clones, around 89% of them singletons, with about 6.3% in the top ten. The sequenced material came from PBMCs. The source is a woman younger than 35 in good health and CMV-seropositive.

V is TRBV5-1 and J is TRBJ2-7, with 8 bases that match TRBD1. Losses at the gene ends were 0 bases for V and 4 bases for J; bases not matched to a gene: 3. The CDR3 contains 14 residues. Germline lookup yields CDR1 SGHRS and CDR2 YFSETQ. The CDR3: CASSLVDRGYEQYF. The DNA for the CDR3 is TGCGCCAGCAGCTTGGTAGACAGGGGTTACGAGCAGTACTTC.

The V and J genes are TRBV5-8 and TRBJ2-7, with TRBD2 as a possible D gene (6 bases). V dropped 4 bases and J dropped 12 bases, with 20 bases sitting between them. CDR1 is SGHTS and CDR2 is YDEGEE in the germline V gene. The CDR3 consists of 13 residues. CDR3 sequence: CASSPPGRRGTYF. The CDR3 region has the DNA TGTGCCAGCAGCCCACCGGGACGGAGGGGCACGTACTTC.

The rearrangement joins TRBV4-1 to TRBJ2-1, with TRBD2 matching over 7 bases. The CDR3 extends over 18 amino acids. V lost 4 bases, J lost 3 bases, and 15 bases stayed unmatched. CDR1 and CDR2 from the germline V gene are MGHRA and YSYEKL. The CDR3 nucleotides are TGCGCCAGCAGCCCGACGGATTCCGCGGGAGAAAGCTACAATGAGCAGTTCTTC. It encodes CASSPTDSAGESYNEQFF.

The genes are TRBV29-1 and TRBJ2-5; 11 positions agree with TRBD2. Germline CDR1 is SQVTM and CDR2 is ANQGSEA. There are 15 residues in the CDR3. The junction had 11 bases not matched to a gene; V was cut back by 7 bases and J by 4 bases. In DNA, the CDR3 is TGCAGCGCCACTGCACTAGCGGGAGTTGGAGAGACCCAGTACTTC. The encoded protein is CSATALAGVGETQYF.

CDR3 sequence (DNA): TGTGCCATCAGTGGGGGACTAGCGGGGATCACAGATACGCAGTATTTT. Translated, it gives CAISGGLAGITDTQYF. V and J are TRBV10-3 and TRBJ2-3, with 13 bases fitting TRBD2. V trimming: 4 bases; J trimming: 2 bases; junction bases outside the gene matches: 3. From germline, CDR1 is ENHRY and CDR2 SYGVKD. This CDR3 is 16 amino acids long.

The chain is built from TRBV5-1 and TRBJ2-7; D remains ambiguous. Trimming took 1 base from V and 0 from J, leaving 8 bases between them. The germline gives CDR1 SGHRS, CDR2 YFSETQ. The CDR3 runs to 14 residues. The CDR3 region has the DNA TGCGCCAGCAGCTTGAGAGGTCACTCCTACGAGCAGTACTTC. Translation: CASSLRGHSYEQYF. The full variable domain, completed using reference TRBV5-1 and TRBJ2-7, is KAGVTQTPRYLIKTRGQQVTLSCSPISGHRSVSWYQQTPGQGLQFLFEYFSETQRNKGNFPGRFSGRQFSNSRSEMNVSTLELGDSALYLCASSLRGHSYEQYFGPGTRLTVT.

V usage is TRBV2 and J usage is TRBJ1-1; a weak D match, TRBD1 (5 bases). V dropped 6 bases and J dropped 3 bases, with 17 bases sitting between them. CDR3 length equals 15 residues. Germline-derived CDR1 and CDR2 are SNHLY and FYNNEI. Written as DNA, the CDR3 is TGTGCCAGCAGGGGGGGGAGGACTGCCCACACTGAAGCTTTCTTT. Translated, it gives CASRGGRTAHTEAFF. The full variable domain, in which reference TRBV2 and TRBJ1-1 provide the parts outside the CDR3, is EPEVTQTPSHQVTQMGQEVILRCVPISNHLYFYWYRQILGQKVEFLVSFYNNEISEKSEIFDDQFSVERPDGSNFTLKIRSTKLEDSAMYFCASRGGRTAHTEAFFGQGTRLTVV.

The V and J genes are TRBV11-3 and TRBJ2-7; TRBD1 is a possible D gene (6 bases). The CDR3 spans 16 residues. V was clipped by 5 bases and J by 6 bases, with 23 bases between them. The germline gives CDR1 SGHNT, CDR2 YENEEA. The CDR3 DNA reads TGTGCCAGCAGCCTGTGGAAGGGCTGGGGGCAGGTCGAGCAGTACTTC. This encodes CASSLWKGWGQVEQYF.

The V and J genes are TRBV5-1 and TRBJ2-5, with a weak D call TRBD2 (5 bases). The V and J ends lost 3 bases and 3 bases respectively, with 12 bases between them. Germline loops: CDR1 SGHRS, CDR2 YFSETQ. There are 14 residues in the CDR3. The CDR3 reads CASSSATREETQYF. As DNA, the CDR3 is TGCGCCAGCAGCTCCGCAACTAGGGAAGAGACCCAGTACTTC.

V and J are TRBV5-1 and TRBJ2-2; TRBD1 agrees at 8 bases. The CDR3 is 14 amino acids. V was clipped by 5 bases and J by 6 bases; unmatched bases: 6. Germline V gene data show CDR1 as SGHRS and CDR2 as YFSETQ. The DNA for the CDR3 is TGCGCCAGCAGAGGCTGGACAGGGCCCGGGGAGCTGTTTTTT. Its translation: CASRGWTGPGELFF. Filled out from reference TRBV5-1 and TRBJ2-2, the complete variable domain reads KAGVTQTPRYLIKTRGQQVTLSCSPISGHRSVSWYQQTPGQGLQFLFEYFSETQRNKGNFPGRFSGRQFSNSRSEMNVSTLELGDSALYLCASRGWTGPGELFFGEGSRLTVL.

The rearrangement joins TRBV5-4 to TRBJ1-2; 7 bases line up with TRBD1. With 5 bases clipped from V and 4 bases from J, the junction kept 8 bases outside the gene matches. This CDR3 contains 14 residues. Germline CDR1 SGHNT, CDR2 YYREEE (reference sequence). The CDR3 reads CASRQMDRTYGYTF. In nucleotides, the CDR3 is TGTGCCAGCAGACAGATGGACAGGACCTATGGCTACACCTTC.

The chain has TRBV6-1 and TRBJ1-2, with 7 nucleotides matching TRBD1. V was pared by 2 bases and J by 6 bases, with 0 bases of the junction left unmatched. The germline V gene encodes CDR1 MNHNS and CDR2 SASEGT. The CDR3 is 12 amino acids. CDR3 nucleotide sequence: TGTGCCAGCAGTGAAACAGGGGATGGCTACACCTTC. This encodes CASSETGDGYTF.